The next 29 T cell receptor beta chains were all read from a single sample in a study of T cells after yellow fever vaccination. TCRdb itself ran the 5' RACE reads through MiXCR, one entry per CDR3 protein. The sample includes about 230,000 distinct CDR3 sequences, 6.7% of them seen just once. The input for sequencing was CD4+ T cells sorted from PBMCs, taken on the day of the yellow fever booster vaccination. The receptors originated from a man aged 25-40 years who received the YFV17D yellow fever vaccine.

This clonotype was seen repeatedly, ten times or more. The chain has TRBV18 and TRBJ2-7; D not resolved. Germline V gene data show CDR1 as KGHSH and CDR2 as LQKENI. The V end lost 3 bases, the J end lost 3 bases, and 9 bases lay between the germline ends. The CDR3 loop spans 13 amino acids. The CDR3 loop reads CASSPDGGYEQYF. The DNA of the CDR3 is TGTGCCAGCTCACCGGACGGCGGCTACGAGCAGTACTTC. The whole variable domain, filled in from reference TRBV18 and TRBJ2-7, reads NAGVMQNPRHLVRRRGQEARLRCSPMKGHSHVYWYRQLPEEGLKFMVYLQKENIIDESGMPKERFSAEFPKEGPSILRIQQVVRGDSAAYFCASSPDGGYEQYFGPGTRLTVT.

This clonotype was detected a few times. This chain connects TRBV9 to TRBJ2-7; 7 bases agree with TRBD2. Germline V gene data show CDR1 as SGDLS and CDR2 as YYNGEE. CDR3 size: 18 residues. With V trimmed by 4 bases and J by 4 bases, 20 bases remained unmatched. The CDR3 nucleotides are TGTGCCAGCAGCTTGTGGGTAGCGTGGCAACTAGCGCCTTACGAGCAGTACTTC. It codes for CASSLWVAWQLAPYEQYF.

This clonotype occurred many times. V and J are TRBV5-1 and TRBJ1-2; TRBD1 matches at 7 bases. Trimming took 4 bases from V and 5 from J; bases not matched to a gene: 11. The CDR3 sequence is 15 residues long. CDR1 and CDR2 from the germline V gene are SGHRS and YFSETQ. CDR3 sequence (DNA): TGCGCCAGCAGCCCAAACCGGGACAGTTATTATGGCTACACCTTC. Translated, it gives CASSPNRDSYYGYTF.

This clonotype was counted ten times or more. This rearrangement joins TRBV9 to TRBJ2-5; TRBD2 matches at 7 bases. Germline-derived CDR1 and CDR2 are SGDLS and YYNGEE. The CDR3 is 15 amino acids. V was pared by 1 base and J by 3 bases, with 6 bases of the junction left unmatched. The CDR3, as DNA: TGTGCCAGCAGCGTAAGTCCTAGCGGAGAAGAGACCCAGTACTTC. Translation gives CASSVSPSGEETQYF. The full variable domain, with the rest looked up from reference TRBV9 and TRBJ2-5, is DSGVTQTPKHLITATGQRVTLRCSPRSGDLSVYWYQQSLDQGLQFLIQYYNGEERAKGNILERFSAQQFPDLHSELNLSSLELGDSALYFCASSVSPSGEETQYFGPGTRLLVL.

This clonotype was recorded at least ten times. The CDR3 here is CASSLGGQVFNEQYF. The DNA of the CDR3 is TGCGCCAGCAGCTTGGGGGGACAGGTATTCAACGAGCAGTACTTC. J is TRBJ2-7 and V is TRBV5-1, with 8 positions matching TRBD1. Per the germline V gene, CDR1 is SGHRS and CDR2 is YFSETQ. V shed 0 bases and J 5 bases; nucleotides not matched to a gene: 7. This CDR3 comprises 15 residues.

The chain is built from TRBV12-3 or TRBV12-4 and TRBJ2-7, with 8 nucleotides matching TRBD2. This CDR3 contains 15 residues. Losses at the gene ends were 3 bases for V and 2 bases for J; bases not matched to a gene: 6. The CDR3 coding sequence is TGTGCCAGCAGTTTGAGGATAGCGGGAACCTACGAGCAGTACTTC. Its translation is CASSLRIAGTYEQYF.

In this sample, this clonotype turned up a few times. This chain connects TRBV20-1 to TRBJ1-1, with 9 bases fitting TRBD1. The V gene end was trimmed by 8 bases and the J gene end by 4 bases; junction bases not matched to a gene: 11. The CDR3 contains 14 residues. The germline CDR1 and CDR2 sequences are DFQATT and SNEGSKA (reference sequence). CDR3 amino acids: CSPTGGSSGTEAFF. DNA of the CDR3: TGCAGTCCAACAGGGGGCTCGTCGGGCACTGAAGCTTTCTTT.

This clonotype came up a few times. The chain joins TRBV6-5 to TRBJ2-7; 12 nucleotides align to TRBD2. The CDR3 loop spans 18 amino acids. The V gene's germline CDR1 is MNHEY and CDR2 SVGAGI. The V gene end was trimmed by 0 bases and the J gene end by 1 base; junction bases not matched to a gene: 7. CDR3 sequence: CASSYSVTSGRRSYEQYF. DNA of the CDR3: TGTGCCAGCAGTTACTCGGTGACTAGCGGGAGAAGGTCCTACGAGCAGTACTTC.

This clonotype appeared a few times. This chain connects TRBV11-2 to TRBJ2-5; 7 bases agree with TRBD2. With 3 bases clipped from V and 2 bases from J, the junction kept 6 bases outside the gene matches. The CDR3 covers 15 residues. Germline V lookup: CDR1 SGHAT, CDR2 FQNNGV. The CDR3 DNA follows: TGTGCCAGCAGCTTTTTCAGACTAGCACAAGAGACCCAGTACTTC. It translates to CASSFFRLAQETQYF.

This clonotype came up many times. The CDR3 here is CASSSGQIYGYTF. The CDR3 coding sequence is TGTGCCAGCAGCTCCGGACAGATCTATGGCTACACCTTC. J is TRBJ1-2 and V is TRBV28; TRBD1 is a possible D gene (6 bases). The CDR3 has 13 amino acids. Deletions cut 6 bases from V and 4 bases from J, with 12 bases between. CDR1 and CDR2 (germline): MDHEN, SYDVKM.

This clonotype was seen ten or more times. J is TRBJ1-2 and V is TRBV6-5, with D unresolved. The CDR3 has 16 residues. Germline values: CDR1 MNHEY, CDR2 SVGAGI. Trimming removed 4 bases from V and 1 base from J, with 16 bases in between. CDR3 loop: CASSSGGLGNNYGYTF. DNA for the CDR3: TGTGCCAGCAGTTCGGGAGGACTGGGGAATAACTATGGCTACACCTTC.

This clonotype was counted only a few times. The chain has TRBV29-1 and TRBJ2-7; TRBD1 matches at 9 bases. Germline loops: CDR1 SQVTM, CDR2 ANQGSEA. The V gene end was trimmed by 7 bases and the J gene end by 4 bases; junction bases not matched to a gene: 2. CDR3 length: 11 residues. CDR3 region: CSGGQGYEQYF. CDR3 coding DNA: TGCAGCGGGGGACAGGGATACGAGCAGTACTTC.

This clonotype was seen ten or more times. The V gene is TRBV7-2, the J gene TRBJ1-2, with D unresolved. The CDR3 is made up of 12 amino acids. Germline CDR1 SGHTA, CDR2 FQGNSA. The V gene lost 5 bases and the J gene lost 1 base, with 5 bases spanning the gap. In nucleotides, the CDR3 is TGTGCCAGCAGCCCGGATAACTATGGCTACACCTTC. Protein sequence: CASSPDNYGYTF.

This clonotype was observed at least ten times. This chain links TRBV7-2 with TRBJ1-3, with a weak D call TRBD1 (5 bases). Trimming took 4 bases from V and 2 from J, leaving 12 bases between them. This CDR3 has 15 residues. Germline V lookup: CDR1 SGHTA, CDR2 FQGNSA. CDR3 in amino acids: CASSYSQGAGNTIYF. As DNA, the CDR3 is TGTGCCAGCAGCTATAGCCAGGGAGCTGGAAACACCATATATTTT.

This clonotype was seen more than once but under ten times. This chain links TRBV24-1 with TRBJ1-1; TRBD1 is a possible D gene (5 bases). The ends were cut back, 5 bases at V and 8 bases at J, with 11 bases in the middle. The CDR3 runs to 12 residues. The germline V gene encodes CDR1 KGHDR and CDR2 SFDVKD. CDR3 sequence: CATSADRLEAFF. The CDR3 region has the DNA TGTGCCACCAGTGCCGACAGACTGGAAGCTTTCTTT.

CDR3 sequence (DNA): TGCAGTGCTCGTGCCTTGACGGGACGCTCCTACAATGAGCAGTTCTTC. Residues: CSARALTGRSYNEQFF. The chain employs TRBV20-1 and TRBJ2-1, with D perhaps matching TRBD1 or TRBD2 (5 bases each). Trimming left V 5 bases short and J 0 bases short, with 17 bases between. Germline loops: CDR1 DFQATT, CDR2 SNEGSKA (reference sequence). The CDR3 consists of 16 residues.

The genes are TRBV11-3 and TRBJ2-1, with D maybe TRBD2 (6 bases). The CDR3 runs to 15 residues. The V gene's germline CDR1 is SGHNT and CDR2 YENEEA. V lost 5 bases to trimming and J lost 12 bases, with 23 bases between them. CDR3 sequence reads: CASSPRRELVFVQFF. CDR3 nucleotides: TGTGCCAGCAGCCCTCGGAGGGAGTTAGTTTTCGTGCAGTTCTTC.

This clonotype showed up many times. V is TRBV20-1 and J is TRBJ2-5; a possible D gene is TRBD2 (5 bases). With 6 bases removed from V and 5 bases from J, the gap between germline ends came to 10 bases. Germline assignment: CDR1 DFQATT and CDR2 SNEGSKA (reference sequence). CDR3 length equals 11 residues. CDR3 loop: CSAQPGETQYF. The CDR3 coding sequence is TGCAGTGCCCAGCCGGGGGAGACCCAGTACTTC.

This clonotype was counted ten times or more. The CDR3 DNA reads TGTGCCAGCAGCGAAGGGACAGGGGCGGAGACCCAGTACTTC. This translates into CASSEGTGAETQYF. The chain is built from TRBV9 and TRBJ2-5; 10 bases are a match to TRBD1. V shed 3 bases and J 5 bases; nucleotides not matched to a gene: 4. The CDR3 sequence is 14 residues long. In germline, CDR1 is SGDLS, CDR2 YYNGEE.

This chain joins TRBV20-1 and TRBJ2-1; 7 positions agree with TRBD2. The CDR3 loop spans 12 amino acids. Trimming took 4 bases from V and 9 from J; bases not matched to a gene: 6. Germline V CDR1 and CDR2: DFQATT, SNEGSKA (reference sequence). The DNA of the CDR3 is TGCAGTGCTAAGACTAGCCTCGGTGAGCAGTTCTTC. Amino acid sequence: CSAKTSLGEQFF.

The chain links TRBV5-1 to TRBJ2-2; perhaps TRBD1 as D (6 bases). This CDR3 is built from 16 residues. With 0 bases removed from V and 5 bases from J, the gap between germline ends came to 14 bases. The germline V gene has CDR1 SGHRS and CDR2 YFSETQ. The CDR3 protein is CASSLAPGETTGELFF. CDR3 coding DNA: TGCGCCAGCAGCTTGGCCCCAGGGGAAACAACCGGGGAGCTGTTTTTT. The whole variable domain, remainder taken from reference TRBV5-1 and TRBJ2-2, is KAGVTQTPRYLIKTRGQQVTLSCSPISGHRSVSWYQQTPGQGLQFLFEYFSETQRNKGNFPGRFSGRQFSNSRSEMNVSTLELGDSALYLCASSLAPGETTGELFFGEGSRLTVL.

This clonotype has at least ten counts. Here the CDR3 reads CASSEAGVETQYF. For the CDR3, the DNA is TGTGCCAGCAGTGAAGCGGGAGTCGAGACCCAGTACTTC. The chain has TRBV2 and TRBJ2-5; weak D call: TRBD2 (5 bases). Germline CDR1 is SNHLY and CDR2 is FYNNEI. The ends were cut back, 0 bases at V and 5 bases at J, with 7 bases in the middle. The CDR3 is 13 amino acids.

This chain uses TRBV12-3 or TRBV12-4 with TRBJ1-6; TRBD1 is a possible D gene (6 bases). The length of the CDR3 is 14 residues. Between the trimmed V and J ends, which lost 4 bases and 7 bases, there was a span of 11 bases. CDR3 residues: CASSWAGGNSPLHF. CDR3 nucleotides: TGTGCCAGCAGTTGGGCTGGGGGCAATTCACCCCTCCACTTT.

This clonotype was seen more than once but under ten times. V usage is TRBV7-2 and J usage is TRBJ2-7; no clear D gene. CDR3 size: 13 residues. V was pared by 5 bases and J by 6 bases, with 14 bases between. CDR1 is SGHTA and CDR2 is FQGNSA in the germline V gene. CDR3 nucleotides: TGTGCCAGCAGCCCAAAGTCCGGAGCCGAGCAGTACTTC. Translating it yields CASSPKSGAEQYF.

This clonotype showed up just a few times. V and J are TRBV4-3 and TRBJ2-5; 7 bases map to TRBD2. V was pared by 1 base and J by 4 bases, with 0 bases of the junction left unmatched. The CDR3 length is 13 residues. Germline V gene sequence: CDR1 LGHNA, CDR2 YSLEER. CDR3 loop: CASSQGEGETQYF. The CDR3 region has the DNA TGCGCCAGCAGCCAAGGGGAGGGAGAGACCCAGTACTTC.

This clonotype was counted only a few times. CDR3 in DNA: TGTGCCAGCAGCCCCCTCGGGGTAAAAAACACTGAAGCTTTCTTT. As protein: CASSPLGVKNTEAFF. The V call is TRBV5-6, the J call TRBJ1-1; D is ambiguous. The germline CDR1 and CDR2 sequences are SGHDT and YYEEEE. V gave up 4 bases and J gave up 2 bases, with 15 bases separating them. The CDR3 contains 15 residues.

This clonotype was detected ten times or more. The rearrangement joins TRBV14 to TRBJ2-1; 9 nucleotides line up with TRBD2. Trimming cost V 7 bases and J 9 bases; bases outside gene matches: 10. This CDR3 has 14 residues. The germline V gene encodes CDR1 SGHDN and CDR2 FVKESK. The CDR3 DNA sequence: TGTGCCAGCAAACAATATAGCGGGAGCGGTGAGCAGTTCTTC. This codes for CASKQYSGSGEQFF.

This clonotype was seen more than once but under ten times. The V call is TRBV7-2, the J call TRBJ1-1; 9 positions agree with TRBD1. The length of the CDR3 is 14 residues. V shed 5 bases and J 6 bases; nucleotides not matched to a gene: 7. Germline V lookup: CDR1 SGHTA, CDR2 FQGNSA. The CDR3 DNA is TGTGCCAGCAGCAGACAGGGGGGCGTACCTGAAGCTTTCTTT. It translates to CASSRQGGVPEAFF.

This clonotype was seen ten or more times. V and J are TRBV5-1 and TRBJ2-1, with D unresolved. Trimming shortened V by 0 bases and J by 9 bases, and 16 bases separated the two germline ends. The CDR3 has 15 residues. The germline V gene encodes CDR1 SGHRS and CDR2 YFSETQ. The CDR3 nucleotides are TGCGCCAGCAGCTTGGATGGCCCCCGGGTGTCTGAGCAGTTCTTC. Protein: CASSLDGPRVSEQFF.